The clone carrying this T cell receptor beta chain was picked up a small number of times. Its antigen is unknown. This sample is drawn from a study of T cell repertoires in cytomegalovirus infection. Study-wide background: Signatures in public TCR beta sequences pointed to both CMV infection and matching HLA type.

TCRdb passed the reads through MiXCR, listing each CDR3 protein once. The sample consists of about 770,000 distinct CDR3 sequences, about 29% of them appearing once. This CDR3 contains 16 residues. V lost 5 bases, J lost 4 bases, and 20 bases lay in between. Germline loops: CDR1 MDHEN, CDR2 SYDVKM. This specimen was cultured CD8+ T cells from PBMCs, taken from culture after CMV antigen stimulation. V and J are TRBV28 and TRBJ1-2, with D perhaps TRBD1 (5 bases). The clonotype comes from a human donor in good health (CMV status not recorded). Some clones in this sample may be carry-over from other donors' samples. The CDR3 sequence: CASSHSLRDQIYGYTF. CDR3 coding DNA: TGTGCCAGCAGTCACAGCCTCAGGGATCAGATCTATGGCTACACCTTC.